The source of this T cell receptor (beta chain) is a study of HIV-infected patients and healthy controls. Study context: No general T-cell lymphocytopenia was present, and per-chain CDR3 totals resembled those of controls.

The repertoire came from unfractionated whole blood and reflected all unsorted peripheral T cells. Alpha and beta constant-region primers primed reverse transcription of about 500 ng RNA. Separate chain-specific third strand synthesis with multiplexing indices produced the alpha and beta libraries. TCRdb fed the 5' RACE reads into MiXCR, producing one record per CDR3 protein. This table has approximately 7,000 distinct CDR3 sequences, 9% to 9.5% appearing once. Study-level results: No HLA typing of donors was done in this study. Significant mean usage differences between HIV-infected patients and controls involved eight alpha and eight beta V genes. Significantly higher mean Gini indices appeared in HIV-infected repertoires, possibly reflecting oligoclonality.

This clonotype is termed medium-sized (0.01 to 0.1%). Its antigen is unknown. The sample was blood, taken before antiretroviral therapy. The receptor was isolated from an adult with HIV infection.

This chain's CDR3 is CASSWGTGENEQYF. CDR3 bases: TGTGCCAGTAGTTGGGGGACAGGGGAGAACGAGCAGTACTTC. The chain uses TRBV19 and TRBJ2-7, with TRBD1 matching 10 bases. The CDR3 extends over 14 amino acids. The ends lost 5 bases at V and 5 bases at J; junction bases unmatched: 6. The germline gives CDR1 LNHDA, CDR2 SQIVND (reference sequence).